Presented here are 17 T cell receptor beta chains from one specimen sequenced in a study of T cell changes during pregnancy in multiple sclerosis. Sequencing was performed with immunoSEQ multiplex PCR; in TCRdb, only in-frame clones are kept and a portion is missing. The repertoire includes around 62,000 clones, roughly nine tenths of them detected once, and 1.4% to 1.5% sits in the top ten. Sequencing was performed on peripheral blood, taken in the third trimester of pregnancy. Every receptor here comes from a female donor with multiple sclerosis, enrolled in a pregnancy study.

V and J are TRBV30 and TRBJ2-2; 8 bases agree with TRBD2. The germline gives CDR1 GTSNPN, CDR2 SVGIG (reference sequence). The V gene end was trimmed by 4 bases and the J gene end by 0 bases; junction bases not matched to a gene: 7. The CDR3 runs 16 residues. The CDR3 here is CAWKNGRGSNTGELFF. For the CDR3, the DNA is TGTGCCTGGAAAAACGGGAGGGGCTCGAACACCGGGGAGCTGTTTTTT.

This rearrangement joins TRBV2 to TRBJ1-2, with TRBD1 matching over 9 bases. In germline, CDR1 is SNHLY, CDR2 FYNNEI. The CDR3 contains 12 residues. With 4 bases clipped from V and 8 bases from J, the junction kept 2 bases outside the gene matches. The CDR3 spells CASSGDRAGYTF. The CDR3 DNA follows: TGTGCCAGCAGTGGGGACAGGGCAGGCTACACCTTC.

The chain carries TRBV30 and TRBJ2-7; 9 bases are shared with TRBD1. Germline lookup yields CDR1 GTSNPN and CDR2 SVGIG (reference sequence). The length of the CDR3 is 13 residues. J lost 6 bases, V lost 0 bases, and 3 bases had no gene match. The chain's CDR3 is CAWSVSDRGEQYF. The CDR3 DNA sequence: TGTGCCTGGAGTGTATCGGACAGGGGCGAGCAGTACTTC. Full variable domain (outside the CDR3, taken from reference TRBV30 and TRBJ2-7): SQTIHQWPATLVQPVGSPLSLECTVEGTSNPNLYWYRQAAGRGLQLLFYSVGIGQISSEVPQNLSASRPQDRQFILSSKKLLLSDSGFYLCAWSVSDRGEQYFGPGTRLTVT.

This clone was picked up a small number of times. DNA of the CDR3: TGTGCCATCAGTGAGGGGCAGGGTATTTCACCCCTCCACTTT. It specifies CAISEGQGISPLHF. The V call is TRBV10-3, the J call TRBJ1-6; D possibly corresponds to TRBD1 (5 bases). Germline V gene sequence: CDR1 ENHRY, CDR2 SYGVKD. V shed 2 bases and J shed 9 bases, with 11 bases lying between them. CDR3 length equals 14 residues.

CDR3 region: CASSAQDRVGQPQHF. CDR3 nucleotides: TGTGCCAGCAGTGCTCAAGACAGGGTAGGTCAGCCCCAGCATTTT. V gene TRBV6-1 combines with J gene TRBJ1-5; 7 bases match TRBD1. Germline V gives CDR1 MNHNS, CDR2 SASEGT. This CDR3 has 15 residues. The J segment lost 6 bases and the V segment lost 4 bases, leaving 9 bases of the junction unmatched.

The chain links TRBV30 to TRBJ1-5; no definite D call. The germline V gene has CDR1 GTSNPN and CDR2 SVGIG (reference sequence). The CDR3 is 13 residues long. V shed 6 bases and J shed 2 bases, with 11 bases lying between them. The CDR3 nucleotides are TGTGCCTGCCGCCCCACAGGCAATCAGCCCCAGCATTTT. It encodes CACRPTGNQPQHF.

The chain recombines TRBV2 with TRBJ1-5; weak D call: TRBD1 (5 bases). V was shortened by 6 bases and J by 0 bases, with 12 bases between the two germline ends. The CDR3 extends over 15 amino acids. The germline V gene has CDR1 SNHLY and CDR2 FYNNEI. The CDR3 spells CASRTSRVSNQPQHF. CDR3 nucleotides: TGTGCCAGCAGAACATCCAGGGTTAGCAATCAGCCCCAGCATTTT.

The gene calls are TRBV5-1 and TRBJ1-1, with D maybe TRBD1 (6 bases). Germline V lookup: CDR1 SGHRS, CDR2 YFSETQ. CDR3 length: 13 residues. Trimming took off 4 bases at V and 10 bases at J, with 17 bases between the two ends. As DNA, the CDR3 is TGCGCCAGCAGCCCTGAATACAGGGCGGGAGCTTTCTTT. Its protein is CASSPEYRAGAFF.

The V gene is TRBV5-1, the J gene TRBJ1-2, with 7 nucleotides matching TRBD1. The CDR3 consists of 15 residues. V trimming: 0 bases; J trimming: 2 bases; junction bases outside the gene matches: 4. The germline V gene has CDR1 SGHRS and CDR2 YFSETQ. The CDR3 DNA follows: TGCGCCAGCAGCTTGGGACAGGGTTCCAACTATGGCTACACCTTC. Amino acids: CASSLGQGSNYGYTF.

This clone was picked up a small number of times. The chain links TRBV7-2 to TRBJ2-7, with D perhaps TRBD1 (6 bases). From germline, CDR1 is SGHTA and CDR2 FQGNSA. CDR3 length: 14 amino acids. V lost 2 bases and J lost 6, with 14 bases in between. CDR3 loop: CASSLTGARGEQYF. The CDR3 DNA sequence: TGTGCCAGCAGCTTAACCGGGGCCAGGGGCGAGCAGTACTTC.

The chain joins TRBV12-5 to TRBJ1-3; D not resolved. The germline CDR1 and CDR2 sequences are LGHNT and FRNRAP. The CDR3 has 12 amino acids. Deletions cut 3 bases from V and 7 bases from J, with 7 bases between. CDR3 DNA: TGTGCTAGTGGTTTAGCGAAGAACACCATATATTTT. Its protein is CASGLAKNTIYF.

This rearrangement joins TRBV9 to TRBJ2-7; 10 nucleotides match TRBD2. Per germline, CDR1 SGDLS and CDR2 YYNGEE. V trimming: 0 bases; J trimming: 3 bases; junction bases outside the gene matches: 3. The CDR3 consists of 15 residues. The CDR3 region has the DNA TGTGCCAGCAGCGTAGGACCTAGCGGGAGCTACGAGCAGTACTTC. Translating it yields CASSVGPSGSYEQYF.

The CDR3 region is CASSPSGGPNTGELFF. DNA of the CDR3: TGTGCCAGCAGCCCTAGCGGGGGGCCTAACACCGGGGAGCTGTTTTTT. This rearrangement joins TRBV9 to TRBJ2-2; 11 nucleotides agree with TRBD2. Germline trimming cut 4 bases from V and 2 bases from J; bases unmatched to any gene: 4. The CDR3 spans 16 residues. Per germline, CDR1 SGDLS and CDR2 YYNGEE.

V and J are TRBV9 and TRBJ2-7; D ambiguous. The CDR3 sequence is 13 residues long. The germline V gene has CDR1 SGDLS and CDR2 YYNGEE. V lost 5 bases, J lost 3 bases, and 12 bases lay in between. The CDR3 bases are TGTGCCAGCAGTACCGAGGCCAGCTACGAGCAGTACTTC. Translation: CASSTEASYEQYF.

The CDR3 here is CASSADRGMETQYF. In DNA, the CDR3 is TGTGCCAGCAGTGCAGACAGGGGGATGGAGACCCAGTACTTC. The chain carries TRBV2 and TRBJ2-5; 9 bases fit TRBD1. CDR3 length equals 14 residues. Germline CDR1 is SNHLY and CDR2 is FYNNEI. V shed 4 bases, J shed 5 bases, and the junction held 5 bases outside the gene matches.

The chain employs TRBV6-1 and TRBJ1-1; no reliable D call. Trimming removed 4 bases from V and 6 bases from J, with 15 bases in between. The germline gives CDR1 MNHNS, CDR2 SASEGT. The CDR3 runs to 14 residues. CDR3 sequence (DNA): TGTGCCAGCAGTGGGGCGGGAAATTTGGCTGAAGCTTTCTTT. It codes for CASSGAGNLAEAFF.

The rearrangement uses TRBV30 and TRBJ2-7, with D uncertain. V dropped 1 base and J dropped 0 bases, with 10 bases sitting between them. The CDR3 runs 14 residues. CDR1 is GTSNPN and CDR2 is SVGIG in the germline V gene (reference sequence). The CDR3 here is CAWSGPPASYEQYF. The CDR3, as DNA: TGTGCCTGGAGTGGGCCCCCTGCCTCCTACGAGCAGTACTTC.